The source of this TCR beta chain is a study of identical twins. Study-level results: An excess of low generation probability was shown by twin-shared out-of-frame alpha sequences. Within cord blood, abundant beta clonotypes carried fewer insertions, but memory repertoires showed no such trend.

Unique molecular identifiers were present on the cDNA, which also gained a universal primer site by template switching. TCRdb re-called the 5' RACE reads through MiXCR, storing one row per CDR3 protein. The sample lists 1.5 million to 2 million distinct CDR3 sequences, about 30% occurring once. The CDR3 totals 14 residues. The V and J ends lost 4 bases and 8 bases respectively, with 14 bases between them. Germline V gene data show CDR1 as MNHEY and CDR2 as SMNVEV (reference sequence). There are a few counts of this clonotype. Its target is not known. The chain uses TRBV27 and TRBJ1-4; D not resolved. Sequencing was done on a sample of cord blood. The clonotype comes from a newborn girl in good health. The CDR3 reads CASSSYRVEEKLFF. For the CDR3, the DNA is TGTGCCAGCAGTTCCTATCGGGTGGAAGAAAAACTGTTTTTT.